The 30 T cell receptor beta chains below come from one sample, sequenced in a study of CD8 T cells in ankylosing spondylitis. TCRdb re-derived calls from the 5' RACE reads in MiXCR, one entry per CDR3 protein. The table includes 350,000 to 450,000 distinct CDR3 sequences, 20% to 25% detected once. The sample consisted of blood, either unsorted or a sorted T cell fraction (not recorded which). These receptor sequences come from a male donor with ankylosing spondylitis or in good health (not recorded which).

A single count supports this clonotype. This chain joins TRBV12-3 or TRBV12-4 and TRBJ2-1; D remains ambiguous. The CDR3 is 15 amino acids. V gave up 3 bases and J gave up 1 base, with 10 bases separating them. The CDR3 coding sequence is TGTGCCAGCAGTTTGGGTGAACGGTCCTACAATGAGCAGTTCTTC. This translates into CASSLGERSYNEQFF.

This chain joins TRBV11-2 and TRBJ2-1; unclear D gene. Germline assignment: CDR1 SGHAT and CDR2 FQNNGV. The V end was cut by 1 base, the J end by 10 bases, with 11 bases between. There are 13 residues in the CDR3. Here the CDR3 reads CASSLVVAGEQFF. CDR3 nucleotides: TGTGCCAGCAGCTTAGTGGTGGCCGGAGAGCAGTTCTTC.

This clonotype has ten or more counts. The rearrangement joins TRBV6-4 to TRBJ2-2, with 7 bases lining up with TRBD1. Germline V CDR1 and CDR2: MRHNA, SNTAGT. The J segment lost 3 bases and the V segment lost 6 bases, leaving 4 bases of the junction unmatched. The CDR3 length is 14 residues. CDR3 region: CASSVGQDTGELFF. The CDR3 DNA sequence: TGTGCCAGCAGCGTCGGACAGGACACCGGGGAGCTGTTTTTT.

This chain uses TRBV29-1 with TRBJ2-5; 8 bases match TRBD2. The CDR3 extends over 13 amino acids. V was pared by 2 bases and J by 6 bases, with 5 bases of the junction left unmatched. Germline CDR1 reads SQVTM; CDR2 reads ANQGSEA. This CDR3 is CSVERGLGQTQYF. Here the CDR3 DNA reads TGCAGCGTTGAAAGGGGACTAGGGCAGACCCAGTACTTC.

Points on this clonotype: This may come from a read error, since a much larger clone is one base off. The V and J genes are TRBV4-1 and TRBJ2-7; 9 bases agree with TRBD2. CDR1 and CDR2 (germline): MGHRA, YSYEKL. CDR3 length: 14 amino acids. The CDR3 sequence is CTSSRGLAVYEQYF. The DNA of the CDR3 is TGCACCAGCAGCCGGGGACTAGCCGTCTACGAGCAGTACTTC.

The genes are TRBV5-8 and TRBJ1-4; D is unresolved. CDR1 and CDR2 from the germline V gene are SGHTS and YDEGEE. The V and J ends lost 6 bases and 0 bases respectively, with 12 bases between them. The CDR3 loop spans 15 amino acids. The CDR3 DNA sequence: TGTGCCAGCAACAGAAGGGCCGCAACTAATGAAAAACTGTTTTTT. The encoded protein is CASNRRAATNEKLFF.

This clonotype appeared a few times. The V call is TRBV11-2, the J call TRBJ2-3; 7 nucleotides align to TRBD1. Trimming cost V 4 bases and J 3 bases; bases outside gene matches: 7. Per germline, CDR1 SGHAT and CDR2 FQNNGV. This CDR3 is built from 15 residues. The CDR3 region has the DNA TGTGCCAGCAGCTACTCGGACAGGCTAACAGATACGCAGTATTTT. Protein product: CASSYSDRLTDTQYF.

This clonotype occurred many times. The chain couples TRBV13 to TRBJ2-7, with 8 bases that match TRBD1. The CDR3 contains 14 residues. The germline V gene encodes CDR1 PRHDT and CDR2 FYEKMQ (reference sequence). V trimming: 3 bases; J trimming: 3 bases; junction bases outside the gene matches: 4. The CDR3 bases are TGTGCCAGCAGCTTTAGAGGACAGGGCTACGAGCAGTACTTC. Amino acid sequence: CASSFRGQGYEQYF.

This clonotype showed up just a few times. The gene calls are TRBV20-1 and TRBJ2-1, with 7 bases matching TRBD1. Germline V CDR1 and CDR2: DFQATT, SNEGSKA (reference sequence). V lost 6 bases to trimming and J lost 0 bases; unmatched junction nucleotides: 11. This CDR3 comprises 16 residues. The CDR3 protein is CSAPDREGTSYNEQFF. As DNA, the CDR3 is TGCAGTGCCCCTGACAGGGAAGGGACCTCCTACAATGAGCAGTTCTTC.

A few counts support this clonotype. This chain uses TRBV5-1 with TRBJ2-6, with a weak D call TRBD2 (5 bases). The CDR3 spans 15 residues. Germline CDR1 is SGHRS and CDR2 is YFSETQ. Deletions cut 3 bases from V and 0 bases from J, with 7 bases between. The CDR3 sequence is CASSSEGSGANVLTF. The CDR3 DNA sequence: TGCGCCAGCAGCTCCGAGGGCTCTGGGGCCAACGTCCTGACTTTC.

This chain joins TRBV7-8 and TRBJ2-7; TRBD1 agrees at 8 bases. Germline CDR1 and CDR2: SGHVS and FQNEAQ. V dropped 1 base and J dropped 0; count of bases not matched to a gene: 5. The CDR3 totals 16 residues. The CDR3 protein is CASSLEPDRGSYEQYF. In DNA form, the CDR3 reads TGTGCCAGCAGCTTAGAGCCCGACAGGGGCTCCTACGAGCAGTACTTC. The whole variable domain, filled in from reference TRBV7-8 and TRBJ2-7, reads GAGVSQSPRYKVAKRGQDVALRCDPISGHVSLFWYQQALGQGPEFLTYFQNEAQLDKSGLPSDRFFAERPEGSVSTLKIQRTQQEDSAVYLCASSLEPDRGSYEQYFGPGTRLTVT.

The J gene is TRBJ2-5, the V gene TRBV20-1, with 11 bases matching TRBD2. Germline CDR1 DFQATT, CDR2 SNEGSKA (reference sequence). This CDR3 comprises 15 residues. J lost 5 bases, V lost 6 bases, and 11 bases had no gene match. The CDR3 spells CSASSGLAVRETQYF. DNA for the CDR3: TGCAGTGCGAGCTCGGGACTAGCGGTCCGGGAGACCCAGTACTTC.

This clonotype appeared a few times. This chain links TRBV15 with TRBJ2-2, with TRBD1 as a possible D gene (6 bases). Germline-derived CDR1 and CDR2 are LNHNV and YYDKDF (reference sequence). The CDR3 totals 16 residues. The V end was cut by 0 bases, the J end by 1 base, with 9 bases between. DNA of the CDR3: TGTGCCACCAGCAGAGAAGGGGGAAGGAACACCGGGGAGCTGTTTTTT. Translating gives CATSREGGRNTGELFF.

This chain links TRBV28 with TRBJ2-3; D unresolved. Deletions cut 7 bases from V and 4 bases from J, with 21 bases between. The CDR3 runs 16 residues. Germline-derived CDR1 and CDR2 are MDHEN and SYDVKM. CDR3 in DNA: TGTGCCAGCACCTCCTTGGGATATCCCCCGGCAGATACGCAGTATTTT. This encodes CASTSLGYPPADTQYF.

This clonotype was seen more than once but under ten times. This chain joins TRBV6-1 and TRBJ2-7; D perhaps matches TRBD2 (6 bases). There are 15 residues in the CDR3. V was clipped by 2 bases and J by 4 bases, with 15 bases between them. Germline loops: CDR1 MNHNS, CDR2 SASEGT. Written as DNA, the CDR3 is TGTGCCAGCAGTGAATTCGGGGGTATGGGATACGAGCAGTACTTC. Translated: CASSEFGGMGYEQYF.

This clonotype came up a few times. The V call is TRBV28, the J call TRBJ2-1; the match to TRBD1 covers 9 bases. V trimming: 5 bases; J trimming: 7 bases; junction bases outside the gene matches: 9. There are 15 residues in the CDR3. The germline V gene has CDR1 MDHEN and CDR2 SYDVKM. CDR3 residues: CASSRRQGGWNEQFF. CDR3 bases: TGTGCCAGCAGTCGTCGACAGGGGGGTTGGAATGAGCAGTTCTTC.

This clonotype has more than one count but fewer than ten. The rearrangement uses TRBV4-2 and TRBJ2-7, with 8 bases lining up with TRBD1. The CDR3 loop spans 15 amino acids. The J segment lost 2 bases and the V segment lost 0 bases, leaving 3 bases of the junction unmatched. Germline V lookup: CDR1 LGHNA, CDR2 YNFKEQ. The CDR3 DNA follows: TGTGCCAGCAGCCAAGAACGACAGGGGACCTACGAGCAGTACTTC. Its translation is CASSQERQGTYEQYF.

This rearrangement joins TRBV9 to TRBJ2-4; no clear D gene. Per the germline V gene, CDR1 is SGDLS and CDR2 is YYNGEE. CDR3 length: 14 amino acids. The V end lost 6 bases, the J end lost 0 bases, and 10 bases lay between the germline ends. The CDR3 sequence: CASNGGVAKNIQYF. As DNA, the CDR3 is TGTGCCAGCAATGGCGGAGTAGCCAAAAACATTCAGTACTTC.

This clonotype was found a few times. The rearrangement joins TRBV11-2 to TRBJ2-2, with 11 bases lining up with TRBD2. Germline V lookup: CDR1 SGHAT, CDR2 FQNNGV. Trimming took 2 bases from V and 4 from J; bases not matched to a gene: 0. The CDR3 consists of 15 residues. The CDR3 DNA reads TGTGCCAGCAGCTTAACTAGCGGGGGCACCGGGGAGCTGTTTTTT. This codes for CASSLTSGGTGELFF.

This clonotype was counted only a few times. The CDR3, as DNA: TGTGCCAGCAGTTTCTTCGGTGAGCAGTTCTTC. This translates into CASSFFGEQFF. The chain recombines TRBV12-3 or TRBV12-4 with TRBJ2-1; D is unresolved. The V end was cut by 3 bases, the J end by 9 bases, with 6 bases between. This CDR3 has 11 amino acids.

The sample holds a few counts of this clonotype. V and J are TRBV13 and TRBJ2-3, with D maybe TRBD2 (5 bases). CDR3 length equals 14 residues. With 2 bases removed from V and 5 bases from J, the gap between germline ends came to 11 bases. CDR1 and CDR2 (germline): PRHDT, FYEKMQ (reference sequence). CDR3 in amino acids: CASSLPGSGDTQYF. The CDR3 region has the DNA TGTGCCAGCAGCTTACCTGGGAGTGGAGATACGCAGTATTTT.

V usage is TRBV7-2 and J usage is TRBJ2-5; 9 bases align to TRBD2. Germline V lookup: CDR1 SGHTA, CDR2 FQGNSA. The V segment lost 6 bases and the J segment 0 bases; nucleotides outside the gene matches: 14. The CDR3 has 18 amino acids. The CDR3 DNA is TGTGCCAGCAGAATAGCGGCGGGGGGGCCTCTATACCAAGAGACCCAGTACTTC. Translating it yields CASRIAAGGPLYQETQYF.

J is TRBJ2-5 and V is TRBV18; D is perhaps TRBD1 (5 bases). The CDR3 consists of 17 residues. Trimming cost V 0 bases and J 2 bases, with 16 bases left between them. CDR1 is KGHSH and CDR2 is LQKENI in the germline V gene. For the CDR3, the DNA is TGTGCCAGCTCACCACCGGGCAACAGGCTAGGGCAAGAGACCCAGTACTTC. Its protein product is CASSPPGNRLGQETQYF.

The chain recombines TRBV6-1 with TRBJ2-7, with D tentatively TRBD2 (6 bases). CDR1 and CDR2 from the germline V gene are MNHNS and SASEGT. CDR3 length: 15 residues. V shed 10 bases and J shed 2 bases, with 21 bases lying between them. CDR3 region: CATGSGVGTTYEQYF. The CDR3 bases are TGTGCCACCGGATCGGGGGTAGGAACTACCTACGAGCAGTACTTC.

The chain couples TRBV14 to TRBJ2-2, with 7 bases matching TRBD1. Germline trimming cut 3 bases from V and 0 bases from J; bases unmatched to any gene: 7. Germline V gene sequence: CDR1 SGHDN, CDR2 FVKESK. The CDR3 length is 17 residues. In nucleotides, the CDR3 is TGTGCCAGCAGCCACAGGGACAGATTCGCGAACACCGGGGAGCTGTTTTTT. This encodes CASSHRDRFANTGELFF.

The genes are TRBV6-1 and TRBJ2-3; 8 bases map to TRBD2. Germline V gene lookup returns CDR1 MNHNS and CDR2 SASEGT. This CDR3 contains 15 residues. V lost 7 bases, J lost 4 bases, and 10 bases stayed unmatched. The CDR3 DNA is TGTGCCAGCACCTGGGGTCGGGGGGGCCCAGATACGCAGTATTTT. It yields the protein CASTWGRGGPDTQYF.

The V call is TRBV12-3 or TRBV12-4, the J call TRBJ2-3, with D possibly TRBD1 on 6 matching bases. Trimming left V 5 bases short and J 1 base short, with 13 bases between. The CDR3 runs 15 residues. CDR3: CASSPVGGRTDTQYF. CDR3 bases: TGTGCCAGCAGTCCCGTAGGGGGACGCACAGATACGCAGTATTTT.

The chain uses TRBV20-1 and TRBJ2-7; TRBD1 aligns across 8 bases. After removal of 5 bases from V and 6 bases from J, the junction contained 6 bases not matched to a gene. Per the germline V gene, CDR1 is DFQATT and CDR2 is SNEGSKA (reference sequence). This CDR3 comprises 12 residues. The CDR3 nucleotides read TGCAGTGCTCGCGGACAGGGAAGCGAGCAGTACTTC. This codes for CSARGQGSEQYF.

The chain uses TRBV4-1 and TRBJ2-1, with D unresolved. Per germline, CDR1 MGHRA and CDR2 YSYEKL. V was trimmed by 4 bases and J by 6 bases, leaving 13 bases between them. This CDR3 comprises 14 residues. The CDR3 reads CASSRSQESNEQFF. In nucleotides, the CDR3 is TGCGCCAGCAGCCGATCCCAAGAATCCAATGAGCAGTTCTTC.

This sequence joins TRBV4-1 and TRBJ2-5; 9 nucleotides agree with TRBD2. This CDR3 region has 17 residues. The V and J ends lost 3 bases and 5 bases, in that order; junction bases with no gene match: 13. Germline CDR1 and CDR2: MGHRA and YSYEKL. As DNA, the CDR3 is TGCGCCAGCAGCCAGTTGGGAGCTAGCGGGGTCGGGGAGACCCAGTACTTC. Encoded protein: CASSQLGASGVGETQYF.